Sequencing of this TCR beta chain was carried out in a study of blood T cell repertoires in COVID-19. At the level of the study: Specimens from acute and convalescent COVID-19 originated in the United States, Italy and Spain. Sample material is recorded as cDNA or gDNA derived from T cells, B-cell-depleted T cells, or PBMCs.

There are 13 residues in the CDR3. Germline trimming cut 3 bases from V and 4 bases from J; bases unmatched to any gene: 3. Germline V gives CDR1 GTSNPN, CDR2 SVGIG (reference sequence). A few counts support this clone. Authors' processing steps: Scientists estimated how many nucleated cells there were by amplifying reference gene primers. The method was immunoSEQ multiplex PCR; TCRdb's version includes in-frame clones alone and lacks a portion of them. D and trimming were read from the DNA, whereas the V and J calls and clone size are those reported in that table. The sample shows 15,000 or so clones, roughly four fifths of them seen only once.

The chain has TRBV30 and TRBJ1-3; 7 nucleotides agree with TRBD1. This receptor was identified in a man aged 55 to 70 with acute or convalescent COVID-19. The specimen sequenced was peripheral blood. The CDR3 region has the DNA TGTGCCTGGAGCCAGGGGGGCGGAAACACCATATATTTT. Its protein is CAWSQGGGNTIYF.